The present entry profiles one TCR beta chain with its context. Its antigen is undetermined. The sample comes from a study of blood T cells in healthy people across ages. Deletions cut 8 bases from V and 3 bases from J, with 14 bases between. Looked up from germline, CDR1 is SGHDT and CDR2 is YYEEEE. CDR3 length equals 13 residues. A second PCR, run for roughly 6 to 11 cycles, used a sample-barcoded 5' primer plus a J-beta primer mix. A minimum of 2.5 million CDR3-containing paired-end reads was obtained for each sample. TCRdb itself ran the 5' RACE reads through MiXCR, one entry per CDR3 protein. Counted here are roughly 1.4 million distinct CDR3 sequences, around 59% occurring once; the ten biggest clones make up 6.5% to 8.5%. Study results and limitations: It was the long-lived donors that had more naive CD4+ cells and higher diversity than aged donors.

The receptor was derived from a young man in good health. Sequences were obtained from blood. The V call is TRBV5-6, the J call TRBJ2-5; D perhaps matches TRBD2 (6 bases). As DNA, the CDR3 is TGTGCCAGTAGCGCGGGGTGGGAAGAGACCCAGTACTTC. This encodes CASSAGWEETQYF.